This T cell receptor beta chain was observed in a study of cytomegalovirus exposure and HLA in healthy donors. Across the study: In a previous analysis, nearly 120 million unique TCR beta sequences were found from about 179 million T cells. General study results and limits: Because they were indistinguishable, some V segments, including TRBV6-2 and TRBV6-3, were excluded. Immune exposure data for these donors was limited to CMV serostatus. Upon later analysis, HLA-associated TCR beta chains proved more clonally expanded than other, equally common chains.

60 Vbeta and 13 Jbeta primers were used in PCR. Profiling relied on immunoSEQ multiplex PCR, and the TCRdb table lists in-frame clones only, not all of them. The sample carries fewer than 130,000 clones, around four fifths recorded once. The CDR3 extends over 16 amino acids. Trimming removed 0 bases from V and 3 bases from J, with 17 bases in between. Germline CDR1 reads GTSNPN; CDR2 reads SVGIG (reference sequence). Note on this clone: The antigen is not known.

The sample comprised PBMCs. This receptor was obtained from a man in his thirties or forties in good health and CMV-seropositive. The chain links TRBV30 to TRBJ1-1, with D uncertain. The CDR3 DNA follows: TGTGCCTGGAGTGTAGGTCAATTTTCAGGTTACACTGAAGCTTTCTTT. Its protein is CAWSVGQFSGYTEAFF.